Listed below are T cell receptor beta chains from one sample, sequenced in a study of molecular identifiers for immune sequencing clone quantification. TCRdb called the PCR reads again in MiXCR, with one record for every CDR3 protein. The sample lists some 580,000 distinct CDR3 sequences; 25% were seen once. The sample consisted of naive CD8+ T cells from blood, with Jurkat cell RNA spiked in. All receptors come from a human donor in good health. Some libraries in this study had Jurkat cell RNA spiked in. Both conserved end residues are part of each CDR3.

CASRAGAGRADTQYF	15	TRBV13	TRBJ2-3
CASSQDPPSGAAGQPPPF	18	TRBV4-1	TRBJ1-5
CASERGHNEQFF	12	TRBV11-2	TRBJ2-1
CASSQGDSEPEAFF	14	TRBV4-2	TRBJ1-1
CSARRQDHFSEAFF	14	TRBV20-1	TRBJ1-1
CASKSQEAADTQYF	14	TRBV6-5	TRBJ2-3
CASSAPWPQHF	11	TRBV28	TRBJ1-5
CSARSRRQATNEKLFF	16	TRBV20-1	TRBJ1-4
CASSSSRGHNYGYTF	15	TRBV7-9	TRBJ1-2
CASRIARETFTDTQYF	16	TRBV6-2/TRBV6-3	TRBJ2-3
CASSLDREGGERSYEQYF	18	TRBV7-6	TRBJ2-7
CATSRDHHGAGQPQHF	16	TRBV15	TRBJ1-5
CASSAPEVSGYKAFF	15	TRBV7-9	TRBJ1-1